One sample yielded the 15 T cell receptor beta chains listed below, sequenced in a study of CD8+ T cells in alopecia areata. Treatment noted: oral pan-JAK inhibitor, 5-10 mg twice daily. Following extraction, RNA underwent reverse transcription to cDNA, which served as the sequencing template. Measured with immunoSEQ multiplex PCR; TCRdb has only the in-frame clones, and not every one. The sample records 200,000 or so clones, roughly 60% being singletons. Sequenced material: CD4+ T cells sorted from blood, taken at week 24, from a patient treated with tofacitinib. These receptors were taken from a human donor with alopecia areata.

The rearrangement joins TRBV9 to TRBJ2-2; D call uncertain. Germline-derived CDR1 and CDR2 are SGDLS and YYNGEE. V was pared by 5 bases and J by 3 bases, with 20 bases between. This CDR3 region has 17 residues. CDR3: CASSALPYSRDTGELFF. The DNA for the CDR3 is TGTGCCAGCAGTGCACTCCCCTACTCTAGGGACACCGGGGAGCTGTTTTTT.

In its sample, this clone was seen a few times. The chain joins TRBV4-1 to TRBJ2-1, with 9 nucleotides matching TRBD2. CDR1 is MGHRA and CDR2 is YSYEKL in the germline V gene. The CDR3 totals 15 residues. V lost 2 bases and J lost 3; bases outside the gene matches: 2. The CDR3 bases are TGCGCCAGCAGCCAAACACTAGCGGGCTACAATGAGCAGTTCTTC. Translated: CASSQTLAGYNEQFF.

The chain employs TRBV28 and TRBJ1-1; 12 bases agree with TRBD1. CDR1 and CDR2 (germline): MDHEN, SYDVKM. The ends lost 5 bases at V and 4 bases at J; junction bases unmatched: 5. The CDR3 covers 15 residues. The chain's CDR3 is CASSGTGGSRTEAFF. The CDR3 DNA reads TGTGCCAGCAGTGGGACAGGGGGCAGTCGCACTGAAGCTTTCTTT.

V is TRBV7-2 and J is TRBJ1-5, with D possibly matching TRBD1 (5 bases). Germline loops: CDR1 SGHTA, CDR2 FQGNSA. The CDR3 extends over 15 amino acids. Trimming took off 5 bases at V and 1 base at J, with 12 bases between the two ends. The CDR3 protein is CASSVDKGSNQPQHF. The CDR3 coding sequence is TGTGCCAGCAGCGTAGATAAGGGGAGCAATCAGCCCCAGCATTTT.

The J gene is TRBJ1-2, the V gene TRBV29-1; 10 nucleotides agree with TRBD1. CDR3 size: 14 residues. The V gene end was trimmed by 6 bases and the J gene end by 6 bases; junction bases not matched to a gene: 10. The germline V gene has CDR1 SQVTM and CDR2 ANQGSEA. The CDR3 region is CSVTPGQGWDGYTF. The CDR3, as DNA: TGCAGCGTGACGCCGGGACAGGGGTGGGATGGCTACACCTTC.

This clone appeared a few times. The sample contains more than one DNA sequence encoding this CDR3. The chain joins TRBV29-1 to TRBJ2-2; D not resolved. Germline-derived CDR1 and CDR2 are SQVTM and ANQGSEA. V lost 5 bases and J lost 3, with 4 bases in between. This CDR3 has 11 residues. The CDR3 DNA reads as TGCAGCGTTCAGGACACCGGGGAGCTGTTTTTT. As protein: CSVQDTGELFF.

This clone was seen more than once but under ten times. The V call is TRBV10-3, the J call TRBJ2-5; a possible D gene is TRBD2 (6 bases). Deletions cut 4 bases from V and 4 bases from J, with 22 bases between. The CDR3 consists of 17 residues. Germline V lookup: CDR1 ENHRY, CDR2 SYGVKD. The CDR3 protein is CAISGGAVRVPPETQYF. The CDR3 DNA is TGTGCCATCAGTGGCGGGGCCGTTAGGGTACCTCCAGAGACCCAGTACTTC.

This clone appeared a few times. The chain is built from TRBV2 and TRBJ1-5, with D unresolved. The CDR3 runs to 15 residues. Germline V gene sequence: CDR1 SNHLY, CDR2 FYNNEI. The V end was cut by 4 bases, the J end by 10 bases, with 20 bases between. This chain's CDR3 is CASSGAPGPKSPQHF. As DNA, the CDR3 is TGTGCCAGCAGTGGGGCGCCCGGGCCCAAGAGTCCCCAGCATTTT.

V and J are TRBV15 and TRBJ1-3; weak D call: TRBD1 (6 bases). Looked up from germline, CDR1 is LNHNV and CDR2 is YYDKDF (reference sequence). The V end was cut by 0 bases, the J end by 0 bases, with 15 bases between. The CDR3 consists of 18 residues. Here the CDR3 reads CATSRDSWDTRSGNTIYF. The CDR3 DNA reads TGTGCCACCAGCAGAGACTCCTGGGACACCCGCTCTGGAAACACCATATATTTT.

This clone has a single count. This chain joins TRBV27 and TRBJ2-5; 9 bases align to TRBD1. With 6 bases clipped from V and 6 bases from J, the junction kept 11 bases outside the gene matches. The germline V gene encodes CDR1 MNHEY and CDR2 SMNVEV (reference sequence). The CDR3 is made up of 15 amino acids. The CDR3 bases are TGTGCCAGCAGCCGAACCACAGGGGGCTCGCAGACCCAGTACTTC. Translated, it gives CASSRTTGGSQTQYF.

V and J are TRBV2 and TRBJ2-5; D is possibly TRBD1 or TRBD2 (5 bases each). In germline, CDR1 is SNHLY, CDR2 FYNNEI. Trimming left V 10 bases short and J 7 bases short, with 22 bases between. This CDR3 contains 14 residues. CDR3 amino acids: CATEVGPRDRTQYF. CDR3 coding DNA: TGTGCCACCGAAGTGGGACCCCGCGATAGGACCCAGTACTTC.

V gene TRBV2 combines with J gene TRBJ2-2; possibly TRBD1 for D (6 bases). V dropped 7 bases and J dropped 5 bases, with 14 bases sitting between them. Germline CDR1 is SNHLY and CDR2 is FYNNEI. The CDR3 extends over 14 amino acids. CDR3 residues: CASKVVGQTGELFF. CDR3 sequence (DNA): TGTGCCAGCAAGGTGGTCGGACAGACCGGGGAGCTGTTTTTT. The variable domain in full, with the rest retrieved from reference TRBV2 and TRBJ2-2, is EPEVTQTPSHQVTQMGQEVILRCVPISNHLYFYWYRQILGQKVEFLVSFYNNEISEKSEIFDDQFSVERPDGSNFTLKIRSTKLEDSAMYFCASKVVGQTGELFFGEGSRLTVL.

The chain combines TRBV7-2 with TRBJ2-7; no reliable D call. The CDR3 length is 15 residues. Per the germline V gene, CDR1 is SGHTA and CDR2 is FQGNSA. Trimming removed 1 base at V and 6 bases at J, with 16 bases between. CDR3 coding DNA: TGTGCCAGCAGCTTAGTGGCTAACTACGACGGCGAGCAGTACTTC. The encoded protein is CASSLVANYDGEQYF.

This clone was recorded only once. The rearrangement uses TRBV4-3 and TRBJ1-6; 10 bases agree with TRBD1. This CDR3 contains 15 residues. The junction had 7 bases not matched to a gene; V was cut back by 1 base and J by 13 bases. Germline V CDR1 and CDR2: LGHNA, YSLEER. The DNA of the CDR3 is TGCGCCAGCAGCCAAGCCGGGACAGGGGCCCTTCCCCTCCACTTT. This encodes CASSQAGTGALPLHF.

The chain is built from TRBV4-3 and TRBJ2-1, with D possibly being TRBD2 (7 bases). CDR1 LGHNA and CDR2 YSLEER come from the germline V gene. V gave up 1 base and J gave up 6 bases, with 13 bases separating them. The CDR3 runs to 15 residues. The CDR3 DNA follows: TGCGCCAGCAGCCAAGTGGGGGGGCTGGGCAATGAGCAGTTCTTC. Amino acids: CASSQVGGLGNEQFF.